The clone carrying this TCR beta chain was picked up a small number of times. The antigen is undetermined. TCRdb's copy holds only in-frame clones and misses some; the assay was immunoSEQ multiplex PCR. This table holds 75,000 to 85,000 clones, around nine tenths found once. Germline V gene sequence: CDR1 KGHSH, CDR2 LQKENI. Trimming left V 2 bases short and J 1 base short, with 14 bases between. This CDR3 spans 16 amino acids. This entry is derived from a study of OX40 agonist ivuxolimab in advanced cancers. Individuals having autoimmune disease history or systemic immunosuppression were not enrolled. Sampling of blood occurred at baseline, cycle 4 day 1, and cycle 7 day 1. The study, taken as a whole, reports: Among some nonresponders, normalized T-cell clonal expansion was also low. Partial responders at 0.1-3.0 mg/kg had among the lowest clonal expansion.

The chain is built from TRBV18 and TRBJ1-1; D is unresolved. Source: CD4+ or CD8+ T cells sorted from blood, taken in a trial of the OX40 agonist ivuxolimab. This sequence was found in an adult with an advanced solid tumor such as melanoma, head and neck, liver or kidney cancer. In nucleotides, the CDR3 is TGTGCCAGCTCACCAACAGCGTTACAAACGAACACTGAAGCTTTCTTT. It codes for CASSPTALQTNTEAFF.